Presented here are 23 T cell receptor beta chains from one specimen sequenced in a study of metastatic and nonmetastatic thyroid tumors. Using MiXCR, TCRdb re-called clones from the PCR reads. The sample shows almost 70,000 clones, 13% to 15% of them seen only once. No treatment had been given to any patient before thyroid surgery. Input material: blood. The receptor set was obtained from a male donor with papillary thyroid cancer or a benign thyroid nodule (not recorded which). Some clones in this sample may be carry-over from other donors' samples.

This clone was found many times. CDR3 DNA sequence: TGTGCCAGTAGTACGACAGGGGGCTCTGGGGCCAACGTCCTGACTTTC. It yields the protein CASSTTGGSGANVLTF. The rearrangement links TRBV19 to TRBJ2-6; TRBD1 matches 9 bases. The trim removed 4 bases at V and 0 bases at J, leaving 1 base unmatched. The CDR3 loop spans 16 amino acids. CDR1 is LNHDA and CDR2 is SQIVND in the germline V gene (reference sequence).

This clone was seen ten or more times. The rearrangement joins TRBV6-1 to TRBJ2-1; 13 bases are shared with TRBD2. There are 15 residues in the CDR3. Looked up from germline, CDR1 is MNHNS and CDR2 is SASEGT. With V trimmed by 5 bases and J by 8 bases, 6 bases remained unmatched. As DNA, the CDR3 is TGTGCCAGCAGTCCTGGACTAGCGGGGGCCCATGAGCAGTTCTTC. Its protein product is CASSPGLAGAHEQFF.

This rearrangement joins TRBV20-1 to TRBJ2-3, with a possible D match to TRBD2 (7 bases). The CDR3 covers 15 residues. Trimming shortened V by 6 bases and J by 5 bases, and 21 bases separated the two germline ends. The germline CDR1 and CDR2 sequences are DFQATT and SNEGSKA (reference sequence). CDR3 nucleotide sequence: TGCAGTGCCAATCAAGGGGGAGGGTCGGAAGATACGCAGTATTTT. Translating gives CSANQGGGSEDTQYF.

This chain uses TRBV5-4 with TRBJ2-3, with TRBD2 matching 8 bases. The V segment lost 1 base and the J segment 4 bases; nucleotides outside the gene matches: 14. The CDR3 extends over 18 amino acids. Germline-derived CDR1 and CDR2 are SGHNT and YYREEE (reference sequence). The chain's CDR3 is CASSLLVNLSGGPDTQYF. The CDR3 DNA reads TGTGCCAGCAGCTTGCTTGTCAACCTATCGGGAGGGCCAGATACGCAGTATTTT.

In its sample, this clone was seen many times. The chain links TRBV6-1 to TRBJ1-6; no clear D. The length of the CDR3 is 16 residues. The V and J ends lost 5 bases and 0 bases respectively, with 11 bases between them. Germline V gene sequence: CDR1 MNHNS, CDR2 SASEGT. CDR3 residues: CASSPRQSSYNSPLHF. The CDR3 nucleotides are TGTGCCAGCAGTCCACGACAAAGCTCCTATAATTCACCCCTCCACTTT.

In this sample, this clone turned up a few times. The rearrangement joins TRBV2 to TRBJ2-7; no reliable D call. Germline CDR1 is SNHLY and CDR2 is FYNNEI. Between the trimmed V and J ends, which lost 6 bases and 4 bases, there was a span of 10 bases. The CDR3 has 12 residues. CDR3 nucleotide sequence: TGTGCCAGCAGCCCCCGGCATTACGAGCAGTACTTC. It specifies CASSPRHYEQYF.

Ten or more counts support this clone. At the DNA level, this CDR3 is encoded by other sequences in the same sample as well. The rearrangement uses TRBV9 and TRBJ1-5, with no clear D. The CDR3 is 14 amino acids. Germline V gene sequence: CDR1 SGDLS, CDR2 YYNGEE. V was trimmed by 3 bases and J by 3 bases, leaving 10 bases between them. DNA of the CDR3: TGTGCCAGCAGCGCAGGTTATAACAATCAGCCCCAGCATTTT. This sequence encodes CASSAGYNNQPQHF.

Note on this clone: A much larger clone differs by one base, so this may be a read error. This sample includes further DNA sequences coding for the same CDR3. The genes are TRBV12-3 or TRBV12-4 and TRBJ2-4; D is perhaps TRBD2 (6 bases). Trimming removed 6 bases from V and 2 bases from J, with 17 bases in between. This CDR3 spans 16 amino acids. The CDR3 is CASSPFRTTTKNIQYF. The CDR3 DNA follows: TGTGCCAGCAGCCCATTCAGGACTACAACCAAAAACATTCAGTACTTC.

Comments on this clone: This may arise from a read error, as a much more abundant clone is one base away. The chain combines TRBV3-1 with TRBJ2-1; possible D gene TRBD2, 6 bases. V dropped 1 base and J dropped 16 bases, with 17 bases sitting between them. CDR1 LGHDT and CDR2 YNNKEL come from the germline V gene (reference sequence). This CDR3 has 13 residues. CDR3: CASSQGGPGEGFF. The CDR3 bases are TGTGCCAGCAGCCAAGGTGGCCCGGGAGAGGGATTCTTC.

As regards this clone: An end of the junction does not agree with germline; a read error may underlie this. This sequence joins TRBV5-4 and TRBJ2-3; 7 bases match TRBD2. This CDR3 is 16 amino acids long. Germline CDR1 is SGHNT and CDR2 is YYREEE (reference sequence). The CDR3 region has the DNA TGTGCCAGCAGCTTGGTTACTAGCGCTATCACAGATACTCAGTATTTT. Translated, it gives CASSLVTSAITDTQYF.

A remark on this clone: Given a much more abundant clone one base away, this may be a read error. V is TRBV6-1 and J is TRBJ1-5; TRBD1 agrees at 7 bases. Germline V gene data show CDR1 as MNHNS and CDR2 as SASEGT. The CDR3 covers 15 residues. Here the CDR3 reads CASRGTATPNRPQHF. CDR3 sequence (DNA): TGTGCCAGCAGGGGGACAGCGACTCCAAATCGGCCCCAGCATTTT.

The chain couples TRBV10-2 to TRBJ1-1; TRBD1 matches 10 bases. The V and J ends lost 3 bases and 0 bases, in that order; junction bases with no gene match: 4. The CDR3 spans 16 residues. Germline CDR1 WSHSY, CDR2 SAAADI. The CDR3 reads CASSERDRGVNTEAFF. In DNA, the CDR3 is TGCGCCAGCAGTGAAAGGGACAGGGGCGTGAACACTGAAGCTTTCTTT.

This clone was observed at least ten times. At the DNA level, this CDR3 is encoded by other sequences in the same sample as well. The V gene is TRBV9, the J gene TRBJ2-3; tentatively, D is TRBD2 (5 bases). The length of the CDR3 is 15 residues. The V gene lost 0 bases and the J gene lost 1 base, with 9 bases spanning the gap. From germline, CDR1 is SGDLS and CDR2 YYNGEE. The CDR3 coding sequence is TGTGCCAGCAGCGTAGGGCTAGCAGGCACAGATACGCAGTATTTT. Translation: CASSVGLAGTDTQYF.

This clone came up many times. The chain combines TRBV27 with TRBJ2-3, with no clear D. Between the trimmed V and J ends, which lost 0 bases and 5 bases, there was a span of 12 bases. Germline lookup yields CDR1 MNHEY and CDR2 SMNVEV (reference sequence). The CDR3 is 15 amino acids. In DNA form, the CDR3 reads TGTGCCAGCAGTTTATCGCGGTCAAGAGGAGATACGCAGTATTTT. Its protein is CASSLSRSRGDTQYF.

This clone came up a few times. The gene calls are TRBV6-6 and TRBJ2-7; 12 bases line up with TRBD2. The CDR3 spans 16 residues. The germline gives CDR1 MNHNY, CDR2 SVGAGI (reference sequence). The DNA for the CDR3 is TGTGAAAGCAGTTACTACGGACTAGCGGGATCCTACGAGCAGTACGTC. Protein product: CESSYYGLAGSYEQYV.

This clone occurred many times. The J gene is TRBJ2-7, the V gene TRBV20-1, with TRBD2 matching 8 bases. The CDR3 loop spans 15 amino acids. Germline trimming cut 3 bases from V and 0 bases from J; bases unmatched to any gene: 7. Germline lookup yields CDR1 DFQATT and CDR2 SNEGSKA (reference sequence). DNA of the CDR3: TGCAGTGCTAGGAACCCTAGCGGGTTCTCCTACGAGCAGTACTTC. Translated: CSARNPSGFSYEQYF.

This clone appeared many times. The chain links TRBV7-9 to TRBJ2-2, with D possibly being TRBD2 (5 bases). The germline V and J ends were trimmed by 1 base and 0 bases, with 15 bases remaining between them. Looked up from germline, CDR1 is SEHNR and CDR2 is FQNEAQ (reference sequence). There are 18 residues in the CDR3. The CDR3 region has the DNA TGTGCCAGCAGCTTAGACCCAGGCCTAGCCGCGAACACCGGGGAGCTGTTTTTT. Residues: CASSLDPGLAANTGELFF.

This clone was found many times. The rearrangement links TRBV24-1 to TRBJ2-1; 11 positions match TRBD2. CDR1 and CDR2 from the germline V gene are KGHDR and SFDVKD. V lost 3 bases to trimming and J lost 6 bases; unmatched junction nucleotides: 9. The CDR3 contains 17 residues. CDR3 bases: TGTGCCACCAGTGATCAATCTCTAGCGGGAGGACTCAATGAGCAGTTCTTC. Translated: CATSDQSLAGGLNEQFF.

This clone was counted many times. V is TRBV19 and J is TRBJ1-1; D is unclear. V was shortened by 3 bases and J by 1 base, with 15 bases between the two germline ends. The CDR3 spans 16 residues. The germline V gene has CDR1 LNHDA and CDR2 SQIVND (reference sequence). The CDR3 coding sequence is TGTGCCAGTAGTATCCTGATGGACCTAAGGAACACTGAAGCTTTCTTT. This encodes CASSILMDLRNTEAFF. The complete variable domain, with remaining parts taken from reference TRBV19 and TRBJ1-1, reads DGGITQSPKYLFRKEGQNVTLSCEQNLNHDAMYWYRQDPGQGLRLIYYSQIVNDFQKGDIAEGYSVSREKKESFPLTVTSAQKNPTAFYLCASSILMDLRNTEAFFGQGTRLTVV.

This clone was counted ten times or more. This chain links TRBV24-1 with TRBJ1-2; D call uncertain. In germline, CDR1 is KGHDR, CDR2 SFDVKD. Trimming cost V 6 bases and J 8 bases, with 12 bases left between them. The CDR3 runs to 12 residues. The CDR3 loop reads CATSYEYGGYTF. The CDR3 region has the DNA TGTGCCACCAGTTATGAATACGGGGGCTACACCTTC.

The gene calls are TRBV3-1 and TRBJ2-7, with 9 bases identical to TRBD1. CDR1 and CDR2 from the germline V gene are LGHDT and YNNKEL (reference sequence). V lost 3 bases to trimming and J lost 5 bases; unmatched junction nucleotides: 14. There are 17 residues in the CDR3. CDR3 DNA: TGTGCCAGCAGCCATCTACTACAGGGGGCGAGAGAAAACGAGCAGTACTTC. It is translated as CASSHLLQGARENEQYF.

This clone was found many times. Compared with germline, one end of the junction differs, possibly owing to a read error. The sample has other DNA sequences that encode this CDR3 too. The genes are TRBV2 and TRBJ2-1, with 7 bases matching TRBD1. CDR1 and CDR2 (germline): SNHLY, FYNNEI. The CDR3 extends over 20 amino acids. This CDR3 reads CASSAAREPGQQSSYNEQFF. The CDR3 bases are TGTGCCAGCAGTGCAGCAAGGGAGCCGGGACAGCAGAGCTCCTACAATGAGCAGTTTTTC.

This clone was counted at least ten times. Given a much more abundant clone one base away, this may be a read error. The chain combines TRBV27 with TRBJ1-1; D unresolved. Trimming pared 5 bases from V and 2 bases from J, leaving 9 bases between. Germline V gives CDR1 MNHEY, CDR2 SMNVEV (reference sequence). This CDR3 region has 13 residues. The CDR3 sequence is CASSTWVNTEAFF. The CDR3, as DNA: TGTGCCAGCAGTACCTGGGTCAACACTGAAGCTTTCTTT.